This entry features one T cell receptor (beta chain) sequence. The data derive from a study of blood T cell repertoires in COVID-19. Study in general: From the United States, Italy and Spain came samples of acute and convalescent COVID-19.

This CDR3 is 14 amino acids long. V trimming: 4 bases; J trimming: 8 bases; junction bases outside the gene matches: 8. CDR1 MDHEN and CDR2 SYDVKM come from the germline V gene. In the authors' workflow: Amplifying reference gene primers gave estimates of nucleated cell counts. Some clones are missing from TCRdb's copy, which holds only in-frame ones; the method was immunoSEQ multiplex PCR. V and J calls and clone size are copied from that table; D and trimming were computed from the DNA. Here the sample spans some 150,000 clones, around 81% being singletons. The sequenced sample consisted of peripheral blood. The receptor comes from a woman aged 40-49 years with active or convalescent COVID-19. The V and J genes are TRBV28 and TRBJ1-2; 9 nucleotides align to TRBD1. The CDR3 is CASSSPGQGRGYTF. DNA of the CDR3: TGTGCCAGCAGTTCCCCGGGACAGGGAAGGGGCTACACCTTC.